This T cell receptor beta chain is drawn from a study of T-cell memory formation after mild COVID-19 (dated by TCRdb to the early 2020s). Describing the broader study: TCR sequence clusters from the two donors were found to be largely donor specific. Longitudinal TCRalpha and TCRbeta repertoire sequencing tracked T-cell clones expanding and contracting after mild COVID-19 in two donors. Two young, previously healthy adult volunteers made up the cohort, one male and one female. What the work shows at the level of the full study, not this receptor alone: SARS-CoV-2 specificity of the second-wave clones peaking on day 37 was not confirmed. From day 15 to 85, contracting clones showed balanced CD4/CD8 phenotypes, whereas a second wave of clones that expanded from day 15 to 37 leaned towards CD4+. The detection of some responding clones in pre-infection memory suggests that pre-existing cross-reactive memory T cells joined the SARS-CoV-2 response. Contracting CD4+ clones were located mainly in the CM and EM memory subsets, whereas CD8+ clones were found to be enriched in EMRA. The study covered only a couple of mild cases, and larger cohorts including severe cases with pre-infection samples were considered necessary.

The germline ends are 14 bases apart after V is trimmed by 4 bases and J by 0 bases. The germline V gene (reference sequence) provides CDR1 SGHNT and CDR2 YYREEE. Its CDR3 holds 16 amino acids, cysteine through phenylalanine. This entry keeps only the CDR3 DNA: 48 bases, framed from base 1. Instrument used: Illumina NovaSeq 6000. TCRalpha and TCRbeta cDNA libraries were built by 5'RACE with constant-segment primers, adding sample barcodes and unique molecular identifiers. Trizol reagent was used to extract RNA from every sample. The libraries were amplified in two PCR steps, and the second step added a second sample barcode and Illumina TruSeq adapters. Sequencing of libraries was performed on an Illumina NovaSeq with 2 x 150 bp paired-end reads. The original pipeline was this. Demultiplexing of reads and collapsing into UMI-guided consensus sequences were performed with migec v1.2.7. With mixcr v2.1.11, UMI consensuses were aligned to TRA and TRB V and J templates and assembled into clonotypes. A clonotype was counted as expanded or contracted only when both edgeR and NoisET called the clonotype significant, with the noise models trained on biological replicates. For edgeR calls, the cutoffs were a false discovery rate-adjusted p below 0.01 and a log2 fold-change threshold of 1. As an exploratory analysis of dynamics, max-normalized trajectories of the 1000 most abundant clonotypes were examined with PCA combined with hierarchical clustering. Each responding clone was given a CD4 or CD8 phenotype based on the CD4+ and CD8+ repertoires, which had been sequenced separately. TCRdb passed the public sequencing reads through fastp at Q25 and MiXCR, retaining productive beta sequences. Identical CDR3 protein sequences are pooled into one entry, listed with their most common genes and DNA. The V and J calls shown here were made by TCRdb, not taken from the authors' results. The sample table holds a few hundred thousand distinct CDR3 sequences, of which roughly a tenth were seen once. Roughly a fifth of the sample lies in the top ten.

Turning to this clonotype: Its recognized antigen is unknown. Base quality data are lacking; no much larger clone is found one base away.

Ficoll-Paque density gradient centrifugation was the method used to isolate PBMCs. The TCR comes from a man younger than 35 who had mild COVID-19 (a few samples of this study predate the infection). The sample titles of this study are shuffled in the database, so cell type and time point are left out; the donor was told from shared clones. The V and J segments used are TRBV5-4 and TRBJ2-4; confidence is insufficient to name the D gene. Sequenced: PBMCs or a T cell subset sorted from them (not recorded which). The sequenced DNA: TGTGCCAGCAGCCCTCAAAACTGGGTAGCCAAAAACATTCAGTACTTC. Its translation is CASSPQNWVAKNIQYF.